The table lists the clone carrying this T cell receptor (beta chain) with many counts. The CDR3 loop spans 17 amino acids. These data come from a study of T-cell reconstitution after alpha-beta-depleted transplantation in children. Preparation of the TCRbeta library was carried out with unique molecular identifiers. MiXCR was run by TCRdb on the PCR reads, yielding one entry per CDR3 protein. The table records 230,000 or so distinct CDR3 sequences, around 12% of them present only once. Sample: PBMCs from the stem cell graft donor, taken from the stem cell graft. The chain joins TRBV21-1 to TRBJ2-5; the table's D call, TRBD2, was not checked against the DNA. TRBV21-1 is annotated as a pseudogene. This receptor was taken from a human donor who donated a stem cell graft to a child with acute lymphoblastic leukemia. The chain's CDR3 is CASSKEASGGYSETQYF. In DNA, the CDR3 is TGTGCCAGCAGCAAAGAGGCTAGCGGGGGGTACAGCGAGACCCAGTACTTC.